Below, 6 T cell receptor beta chains from the same sample are listed, as sequenced in a study of PD-1 blockade in classical Hodgkin lymphoma. Brentuximab vedotin exposure varied, and every patient relapsed after autologous stem cell transplantation. Libraries were prepared by immunoSEQ multiplex PCR; TCRdb keeps only in-frame clonotypes and omits some of them. The sample holds about 40,000 clones, approximately 78% seen once. The sample was peripheral blood mononuclear cells (PBMCs), taken at baseline. The receptors come from a human donor with classical Hodgkin lymphoma.

This chain connects TRBV7-2 to TRBJ1-1; unclear D gene. V was clipped by 5 bases and J by 8 bases, with 15 bases between them. From germline, CDR1 is SGHTA and CDR2 FQGNSA. This CDR3 has 13 residues. CDR3 residues: CASSQPQATEAFF. CDR3 DNA: TGTGCCAGCAGCCAACCCCAGGCAACCGAAGCTTTCTTT.

The J gene is TRBJ1-2, the V gene TRBV7-9; 7 bases align to TRBD1. V trimming: 1 base; J trimming: 6 bases; junction bases outside the gene matches: 11. The V gene's germline CDR1 is SEHNR and CDR2 FQNEAQ (reference sequence). This CDR3 is built from 16 residues. In nucleotides, the CDR3 is TGTGCCAGCAGCTTAGGGAGGGATACAGGGGAGAATGGCTACACCTTC. This translates into CASSLGRDTGENGYTF.

This sequence joins TRBV18 and TRBJ2-5; 13 bases fit TRBD2. The CDR3 extends over 19 amino acids. J was trimmed by 3 bases and V by 3 bases; bases with no gene match: 13. Germline V gene data show CDR1 as KGHSH and CDR2 as LQKENI. CDR3 amino acids: CASSPSTFRLAGGKETQYF. CDR3 bases: TGTGCCAGCTCACCTTCAACCTTCAGACTAGCGGGGGGAAAAGAGACCCAGTACTTC.

Only a few counts were recorded for this clone. Other DNA sequences within the sample encode an identical CDR3. This chain joins TRBV9 and TRBJ2-3; D call uncertain. The V end was cut by 0 bases, the J end by 4 bases, with 6 bases between. CDR3 length equals 13 residues. Germline CDR1 reads SGDLS; CDR2 reads YYNGEE. Here the CDR3 DNA reads TGTGCCAGCAGCGTAGGATCCCCAGATACGCAGTATTTT. Translated: CASSVGSPDTQYF.

This clone has a single count. J is TRBJ2-7 and V is TRBV19; 7 bases are shared with TRBD1. Trimming took 5 bases from V and 5 from J; bases not matched to a gene: 12. This CDR3 region has 15 residues. CDR1 LNHDA and CDR2 SQIVND come from the germline V gene (reference sequence). CDR3 protein: CASSPRDSGVNEQYF. DNA of the CDR3: TGTGCCAGTAGTCCCCGGGACAGCGGTGTGAACGAGCAGTACTTC.

The CDR3 region is CASSATDQETQYF. The CDR3 DNA is TGTGCCAGCAGTGCGACGGACCAAGAGACCCAGTACTTC. This chain connects TRBV6-1 to TRBJ2-5; D remains ambiguous. CDR3 length: 13 residues. Germline assignment: CDR1 MNHNS and CDR2 SASEGT. V was shortened by 4 bases and J by 0 bases, with 6 bases between the two germline ends.